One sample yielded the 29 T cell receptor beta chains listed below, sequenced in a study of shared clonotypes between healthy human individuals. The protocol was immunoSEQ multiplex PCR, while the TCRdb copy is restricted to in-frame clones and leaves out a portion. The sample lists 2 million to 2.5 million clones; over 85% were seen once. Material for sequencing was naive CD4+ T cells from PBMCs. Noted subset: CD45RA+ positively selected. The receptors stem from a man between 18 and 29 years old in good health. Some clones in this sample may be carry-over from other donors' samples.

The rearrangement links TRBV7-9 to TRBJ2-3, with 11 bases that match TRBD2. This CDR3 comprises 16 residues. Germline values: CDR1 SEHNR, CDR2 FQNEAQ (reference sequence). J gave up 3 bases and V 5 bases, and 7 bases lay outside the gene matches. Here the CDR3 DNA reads TGTGCCAGCAGCACTCTAGCGGGAGGACGGACAGATACGCAGTATTTT. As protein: CASSTLAGGRTDTQYF.

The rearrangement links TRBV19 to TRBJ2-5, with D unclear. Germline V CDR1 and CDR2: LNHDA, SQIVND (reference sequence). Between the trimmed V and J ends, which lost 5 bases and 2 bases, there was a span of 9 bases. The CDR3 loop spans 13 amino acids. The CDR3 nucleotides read TGTGCCAGTAGTTGGGCGGCGCAAGAGACCCAGTACTTC. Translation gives CASSWAAQETQYF.

In nucleotides, the CDR3 is TGTGCCAGCAGTAAAGGGACCGAGCTGTACGAGCAGTACTTC. It codes for CASSKGTELYEQYF. The chain recombines TRBV6-6 with TRBJ2-7, with D perhaps given as TRBD1 or TRBD2 (5 bases each). The V gene lost 5 bases and the J gene lost 4 bases, with 15 bases spanning the gap. Germline CDR1 and CDR2: MNHNY and SVGAGI (reference sequence). This CDR3 comprises 14 residues.

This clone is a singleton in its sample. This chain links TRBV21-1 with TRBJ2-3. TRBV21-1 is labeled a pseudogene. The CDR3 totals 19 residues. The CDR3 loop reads CASSKWQGLARVGTDTQYF. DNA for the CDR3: TGTGCCAGCAGCAAGTGGCAGGGCCTAGCCCGAGTGGGGACAGATACGCAGTATTTT.

CDR3 region: CASSDVYSYNEQFF. In DNA, the CDR3 is TGTGCCAGCAGTGATGTTTACTCCTACAATGAGCAGTTCTTC. The genes are TRBV25-1 and TRBJ2-1; D is undetermined. Trimming stripped 3 bases from V and 0 bases from J, with 6 bases between. Germline V lookup: CDR1 MGHDK, CDR2 SYGVNS. This CDR3 is 14 amino acids long. The full variable domain, rest sourced from reference TRBV25-1 and TRBJ2-1, is EADIYQTPRYLVIGTGKKITLECSQTMGHDKMYWYQQDPGMELHLIHYSYGVNSTEKGDLSSESTVSRIRTEHFPLTLESARPSHTSQYLCASSDVYSYNEQFFGPGTRLTVL.

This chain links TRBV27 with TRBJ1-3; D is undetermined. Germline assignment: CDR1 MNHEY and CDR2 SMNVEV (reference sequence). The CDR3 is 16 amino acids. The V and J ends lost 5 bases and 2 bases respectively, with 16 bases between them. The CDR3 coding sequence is TGTGCCAGCAGTGGAACCGGCCGACTTACTGGAAACACCATATATTTT. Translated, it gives CASSGTGRLTGNTIYF.

The CDR3 loop is CASSYIGQINYGYTF. CDR3 in DNA: TGTGCCAGCAGTTACATAGGACAGATCAACTATGGCTACACCTTC. The rearrangement links TRBV6-6 to TRBJ1-2, with D tentatively TRBD1 (6 bases). Per germline, CDR1 MNHNY and CDR2 SVGAGI (reference sequence). Trimming took off 2 bases at V and 2 bases at J, with 12 bases between the two ends. The length of the CDR3 is 15 residues.

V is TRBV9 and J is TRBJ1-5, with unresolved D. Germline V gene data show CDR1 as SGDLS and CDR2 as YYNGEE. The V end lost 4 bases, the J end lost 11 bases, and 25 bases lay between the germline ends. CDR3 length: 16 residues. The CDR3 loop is CASSPAAGPLGWAQHF. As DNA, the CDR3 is TGTGCCAGCAGCCCCGCCGCCGGGCCCTTAGGTTGGGCCCAGCATTTT. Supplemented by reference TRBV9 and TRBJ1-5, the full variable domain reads DSGVTQTPKHLITATGQRVTLRCSPRSGDLSVYWYQQSLDQGLQFLIQYYNGEERAKGNILERFSAQQFPDLHSELNLSSLELGDSALYFCASSPAAGPLGWAQHFGDGTRLSIL.

As DNA, the CDR3 is TGTGCCAGCAGTAAAAGGCCGGGGGGAGCGGTCAATGAGCAGTTCTTC. Protein: CASSKRPGGAVNEQFF. V gene TRBV28 combines with J gene TRBJ2-1, with 7 bases aligning to TRBD2. Germline lookup yields CDR1 MDHEN and CDR2 SYDVKM. The CDR3 runs to 16 residues. The trim removed 5 bases at V and 6 bases at J, leaving 13 bases unmatched. Full variable domain (missing parts from reference TRBV28 and TRBJ2-1): DVKVTQSSRYLVKRTGEKVFLECVQDMDHENMFWYRQDPGLGLRLIYFSYDVKMKEKGDIPEGYSVSREKKERFSLILESASTNQTSMYLCASSKRPGGAVNEQFFGPGTRLTVL.

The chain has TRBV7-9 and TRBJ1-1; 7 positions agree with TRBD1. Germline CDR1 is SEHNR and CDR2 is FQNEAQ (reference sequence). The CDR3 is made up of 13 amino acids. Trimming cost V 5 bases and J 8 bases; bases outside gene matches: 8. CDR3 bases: TGTGCCAGCAGCCTTTCGACAGGGAGAGAAGCTTTCTTT. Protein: CASSLSTGREAFF.

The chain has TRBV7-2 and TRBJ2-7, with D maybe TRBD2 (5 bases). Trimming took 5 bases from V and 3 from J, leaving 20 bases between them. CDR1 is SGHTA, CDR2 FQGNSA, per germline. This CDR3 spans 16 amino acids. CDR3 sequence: CASSRGLERTYYEQYF. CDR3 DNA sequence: TGTGCCAGCAGCCGAGGACTGGAGCGGACCTACTACGAGCAGTACTTC.

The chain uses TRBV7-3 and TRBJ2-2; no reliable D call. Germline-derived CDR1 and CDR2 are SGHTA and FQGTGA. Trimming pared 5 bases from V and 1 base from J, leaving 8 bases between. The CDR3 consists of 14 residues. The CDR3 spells CASSILKNTGELFF. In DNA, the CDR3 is TGTGCCAGCAGCATCCTCAAGAACACCGGGGAGCTGTTTTTT. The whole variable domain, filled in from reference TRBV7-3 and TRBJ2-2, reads GAGVSQTPSNKVTEKGKYVELRCDPISGHTALYWYRQSLGQGPEFLIYFQGTGAADDSGLPNDRFFAVRPEGSVSTLKIQRTERGDSAVYLCASSILKNTGELFFGEGSRLTVL.

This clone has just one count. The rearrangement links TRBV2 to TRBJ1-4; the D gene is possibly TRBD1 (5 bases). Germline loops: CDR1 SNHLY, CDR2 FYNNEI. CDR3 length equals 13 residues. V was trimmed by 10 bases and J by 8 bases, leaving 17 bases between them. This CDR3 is CANLAGGGEKLFF. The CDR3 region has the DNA TGTGCCAACCTTGCGGGGGGTGGAGAAAAACTGTTTTTT.

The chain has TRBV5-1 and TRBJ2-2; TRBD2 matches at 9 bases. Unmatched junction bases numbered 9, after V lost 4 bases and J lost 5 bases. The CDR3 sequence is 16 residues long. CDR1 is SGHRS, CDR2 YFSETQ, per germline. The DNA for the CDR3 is TGCGCCAGCAGCCGGGTCAGTAGCGGGAGAACCGGGGAGCTGTTTTTT. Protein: CASSRVSSGRTGELFF.

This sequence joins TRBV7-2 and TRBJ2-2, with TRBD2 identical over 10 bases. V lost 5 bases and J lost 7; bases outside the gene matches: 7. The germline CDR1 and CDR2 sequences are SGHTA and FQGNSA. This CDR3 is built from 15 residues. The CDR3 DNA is TGTGCCAGCAGCCAGCTAGCGGGAGCGGTCGGGGAGCTGTTTTTT. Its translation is CASSQLAGAVGELFF.

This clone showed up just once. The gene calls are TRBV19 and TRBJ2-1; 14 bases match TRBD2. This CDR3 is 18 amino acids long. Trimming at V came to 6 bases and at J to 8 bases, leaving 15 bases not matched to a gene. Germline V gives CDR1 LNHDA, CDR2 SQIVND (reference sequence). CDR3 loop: CASRGRRLAGGFRDEQFF. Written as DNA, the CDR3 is TGTGCCAGTAGGGGGAGGAGACTAGCGGGAGGGTTCAGGGATGAGCAGTTCTTC.

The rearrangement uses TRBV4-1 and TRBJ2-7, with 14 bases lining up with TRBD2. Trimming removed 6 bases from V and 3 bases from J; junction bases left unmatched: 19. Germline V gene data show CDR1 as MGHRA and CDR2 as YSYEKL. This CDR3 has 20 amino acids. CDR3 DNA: TGCGCCAGCAGTCAAAAAAATACCGGGACTAGCGGGAGTTTCTACTACGAGCAGTACTTC. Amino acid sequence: CASSQKNTGTSGSFYYEQYF.

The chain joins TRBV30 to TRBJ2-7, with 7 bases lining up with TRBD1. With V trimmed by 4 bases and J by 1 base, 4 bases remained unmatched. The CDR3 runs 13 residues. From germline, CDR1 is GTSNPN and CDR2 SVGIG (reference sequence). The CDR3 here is CAWNTGDSYEQYF. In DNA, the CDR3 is TGTGCCTGGAATACAGGGGATTCCTACGAGCAGTACTTC. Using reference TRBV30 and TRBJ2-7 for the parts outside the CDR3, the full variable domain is SQTIHQWPATLVQPVGSPLSLECTVEGTSNPNLYWYRQAAGRGLQLLFYSVGIGQISSEVPQNLSASRPQDRQFILSSKKLLLSDSGFYLCAWNTGDSYEQYFGPGTRLTVT.

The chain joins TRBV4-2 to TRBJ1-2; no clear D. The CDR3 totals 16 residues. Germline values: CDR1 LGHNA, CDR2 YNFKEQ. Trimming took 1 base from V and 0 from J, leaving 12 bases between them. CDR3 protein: CASSQVGQLANYGYTF. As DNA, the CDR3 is TGTGCCAGCAGCCAAGTAGGCCAGCTAGCTAACTATGGCTACACCTTC.

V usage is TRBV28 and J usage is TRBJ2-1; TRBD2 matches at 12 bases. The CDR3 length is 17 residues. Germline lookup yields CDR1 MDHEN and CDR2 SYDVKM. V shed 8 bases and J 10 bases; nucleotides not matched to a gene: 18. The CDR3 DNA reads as TGTGCCAGCGTCATCGGAGGGCTAGCGGGAGGGCCGGGGGAGCAGTTCTTC. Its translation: CASVIGGLAGGPGEQFF.

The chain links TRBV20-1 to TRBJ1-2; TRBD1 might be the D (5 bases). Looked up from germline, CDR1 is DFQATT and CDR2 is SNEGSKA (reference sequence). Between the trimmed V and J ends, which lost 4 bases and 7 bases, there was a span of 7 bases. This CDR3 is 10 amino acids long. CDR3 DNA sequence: TGCAGTGCTACAGGGCCTGGCTACACCTTC. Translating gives CSATGPGYTF.

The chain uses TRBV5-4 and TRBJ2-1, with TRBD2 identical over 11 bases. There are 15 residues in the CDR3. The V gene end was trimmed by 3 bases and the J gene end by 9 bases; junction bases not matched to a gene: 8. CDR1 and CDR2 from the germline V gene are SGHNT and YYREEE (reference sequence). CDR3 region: CASSSKLAGEVEQFF. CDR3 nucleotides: TGTGCCAGCAGCTCCAAACTAGCGGGAGAGGTTGAGCAGTTCTTC.

In nucleotides, the CDR3 is TGTGCCAGCAGGGGAATGGCAGGGTCTCACGGGGAGCTGTTTTTT. As protein: CASRGMAGSHGELFF. The V and J genes are TRBV6-5 and TRBJ2-2, with D perhaps matching TRBD1 (5 bases). V dropped 6 bases and J dropped 7 bases, with 18 bases sitting between them. This CDR3 is built from 15 residues. Looked up from germline, CDR1 is MNHEY and CDR2 is SVGAGI.

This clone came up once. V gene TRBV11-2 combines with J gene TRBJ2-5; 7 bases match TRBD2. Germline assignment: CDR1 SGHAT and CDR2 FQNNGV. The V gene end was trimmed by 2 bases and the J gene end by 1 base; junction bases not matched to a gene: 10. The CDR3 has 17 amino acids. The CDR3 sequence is CASSLIGTNTIQETQYF. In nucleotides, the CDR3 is TGTGCCAGCAGCTTAATAGGGACTAATACCATCCAAGAGACCCAGTACTTC.

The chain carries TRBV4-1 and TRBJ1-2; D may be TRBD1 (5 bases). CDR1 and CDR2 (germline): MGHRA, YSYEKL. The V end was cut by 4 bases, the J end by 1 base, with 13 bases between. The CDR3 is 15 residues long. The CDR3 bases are TGCGCCAGCAGCCTCGGGGCAGCCCTTAACTATGGCTACACCTTC. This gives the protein CASSLGAALNYGYTF.

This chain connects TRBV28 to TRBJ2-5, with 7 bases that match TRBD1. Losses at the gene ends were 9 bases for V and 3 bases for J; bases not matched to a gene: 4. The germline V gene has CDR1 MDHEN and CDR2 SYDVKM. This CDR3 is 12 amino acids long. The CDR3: CASSGTEETQYF. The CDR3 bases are TGTGCCAGTTCCGGGACAGAAGAGACCCAGTACTTC.

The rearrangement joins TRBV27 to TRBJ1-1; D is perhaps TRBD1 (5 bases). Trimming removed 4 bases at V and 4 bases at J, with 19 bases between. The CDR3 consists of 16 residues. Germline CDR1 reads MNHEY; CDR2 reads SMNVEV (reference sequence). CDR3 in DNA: TGTGCCAGCAGTTCGCCGACAGTGAGAATGGGCACTGAAGCTTTCTTT. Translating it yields CASSSPTVRMGTEAFF.

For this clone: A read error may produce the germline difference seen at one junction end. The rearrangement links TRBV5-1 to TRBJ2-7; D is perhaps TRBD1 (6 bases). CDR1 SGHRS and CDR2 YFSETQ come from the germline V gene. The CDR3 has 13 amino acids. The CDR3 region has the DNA TGTGCCAGCAGCTCCGGGACACCCTACGAGCAGTACTTC. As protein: CASSSGTPYEQYF.

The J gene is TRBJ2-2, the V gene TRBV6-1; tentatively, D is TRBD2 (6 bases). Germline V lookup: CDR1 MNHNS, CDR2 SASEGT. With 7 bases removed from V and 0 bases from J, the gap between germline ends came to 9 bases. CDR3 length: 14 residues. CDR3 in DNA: TGTGCCAGCACGGGGACTGCGAACACCGGGGAGCTGTTTTTT. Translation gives CASTGTANTGELFF.